The clone carrying this T cell receptor beta chain has at least ten counts. The sample comes from a study of T cells in Graves' hyperthyroidism and ophthalmopathy. Across 18 months, stable Graves' hyperthyroidism was marked by no progression to ophthalmopathy. The CDR3 regions of TCR beta were amplified from RNA transcripts. In the first-round RT-PCR of the TCR CDR3, the HTBI primer set was used. Each CDR3 protein is one row after TCRdb ran MiXCR on the multiplex PCR reads. Among about 360,000 distinct CDR3 sequences, around 25% were seen once, and the ten largest hold less than 75%. Per germline, CDR1 LGHDT and CDR2 YNNKEL (reference sequence). The CDR3 has 14 amino acids. Trimming removed 0 bases from V and 6 bases from J, with 9 bases in between.

The specimen was blood. This clonotype was sampled from a man in his fifties or sixties with Graves' hyperthyroidism. This sequence joins TRBV3-1 and TRBJ2-1; D call uncertain. CDR3 in DNA: TGTGCCAGCAGCCAAGAGAATTTGGCCAATGAGCAGTTCTTC. As protein: CASSQENLANEQFF.